This record looks at one TCR beta chain sequence and its context. Antigen specificity is unknown. This table comes from immunoSEQ multiplex PCR, and its TCRdb copy is limited to in-frame clones, with some not included. The sample holds 130,000 or so clones, over 80% seen once. The sample is drawn from a study of T cell responses to AZD1222 COVID-19 vaccine. Overall study results and limits: Donors in the cohort were predominantly white British and more often female, and clonal diversity was possibly underestimated. Spike-specific TCR depth and breadth grew after two AZD1222 doses. Distributed over spike, vaccine-associated CD4 TCRs predominated at 160-218 and 743-854. Seropositive status at baseline applied to only six AZD1222 recipients.

The germline V gene encodes CDR1 SGDLS and CDR2 YYNGEE. Trimming took off 0 bases at V and 1 base at J, with 7 bases between the two ends. This CDR3 contains 14 residues. This receptor was identified in an adult in good health. Sequences were derived from peripheral blood, sampled on day 0 of AZD1222 vaccination. The V gene is TRBV9, the J gene TRBJ2-5; D unresolved. The CDR3 sequence: CASSVGLVQETQYF. CDR3 nucleotides: TGTGCCAGCAGCGTAGGGCTAGTCCAAGAGACCCAGTACTTC.